One and the same sample provided the 9 T cell receptor beta chains below, sequenced in a study of blood T cell repertoires in COVID-19. TCRdb keeps only in-frame clones here, not all; method: immunoSEQ multiplex PCR. The sample holds about 44,000 clones, around 87% seen once. Sequenced sample: peripheral blood. All receptors come from a woman aged 80 or over in a cohort sampled during active or convalescent COVID-19.

The V gene is TRBV5-1, the J gene TRBJ2-7; TRBD2 matches at 10 bases. The CDR3 sequence is 15 residues long. After removal of 4 bases from V and 0 bases from J, the junction contained 4 bases not matched to a gene. CDR1 and CDR2 from the germline V gene are SGHRS and YFSETQ. CDR3 sequence (DNA): TGCGCCAGCAGCAGACTAGCGGGTAACTCCTACGAGCAGTACTTC. This translates into CASSRLAGNSYEQYF.

This clone was picked up a small number of times. V and J are TRBV12-1 and TRBJ2-7; TRBD2, the table's D call, lacks a check against the DNA. TRBV12-1 is reported as a pseudogene. The CDR3 spans 13 residues. This CDR3 is CASPLAGAYEQYF. For the CDR3, the DNA is TGTGCCAGCCCTCTAGCGGGCGCCTACGAGCAGTACTTC.

This clone was detected only once. The genes are TRBV5-1 and TRBJ2-5; the D gene is possibly TRBD1 (6 bases). The germline gives CDR1 SGHRS, CDR2 YFSETQ. V lost 3 bases, J lost 4 bases, and 10 bases lay in between. The CDR3 contains 13 residues. DNA for the CDR3: TGCGCCAGCAGCTCCGCAGGGGCAGAGACCCAGTACTTC. It is translated as CASSSAGAETQYF. The variable domain in full, with the rest retrieved from reference TRBV5-1 and TRBJ2-5, is KAGVTQTPRYLIKTRGQQVTLSCSPISGHRSVSWYQQTPGQGLQFLFEYFSETQRNKGNFPGRFSGRQFSNSRSEMNVSTLELGDSALYLCASSSAGAETQYFGPGTRLLVL.

This chain connects TRBV10-3 to TRBJ2-2; TRBD2 aligns across 16 bases. Germline V gene lookup returns CDR1 ENHRY and CDR2 SYGVKD. Trimming removed 6 bases from V and 7 bases from J; junction bases left unmatched: 11. This CDR3 comprises 18 residues. CDR3 nucleotide sequence: TGTGCCATCAGATTGGGCCCGGGACTAGCGGGAGGGAGCGGGGAGCTGTTTTTT. It translates to CAIRLGPGLAGGSGELFF.

This rearrangement joins TRBV6-5 to TRBJ2-2; no clear D. V was pared by 2 bases and J by 3 bases, with 10 bases between. In germline, CDR1 is MNHEY, CDR2 SVGAGI. The CDR3 loop spans 15 amino acids. The CDR3 region is CASSYRLRDTGELFF. The CDR3 DNA follows: TGTGCCAGCAGTTACCGGTTACGGGACACCGGGGAGCTGTTTTTT.

In this sample, this clone turned up once. The rearrangement links TRBV5-1 to TRBJ1-2, with 8 bases that match TRBD1. The V segment lost 3 bases and the J segment 5 bases; nucleotides outside the gene matches: 12. Looked up from germline, CDR1 is SGHRS and CDR2 is YFSETQ. This CDR3 comprises 16 residues. The CDR3 DNA reads as TGCGCCAGCAGCTCGGGGACAGGCAGCCTTCGTTATGGCTACACCTTC. Protein: CASSSGTGSLRYGYTF.

The V gene is TRBV5-1, the J gene TRBJ2-7; D not certain. This CDR3 has 13 residues. V lost 4 bases and J 3 bases, leaving 11 bases between the germline ends. Germline V gene lookup returns CDR1 SGHRS and CDR2 YFSETQ. In nucleotides, the CDR3 is TGCGCCAGCAGCCTGGGTTATAGCTACGAGCAGTACTTC. Amino acid sequence: CASSLGYSYEQYF.

DNA for the CDR3: TGTGCCAGCAGTTTTAGAGTCGGAAAACTGTTTTTT. Its protein product is CASSFRVGKLFF. The V gene is TRBV12-3 or TRBV12-4, the J gene TRBJ1-4; D ambiguous. The CDR3 contains 12 residues. V lost 3 bases to trimming and J lost 10 bases, with 9 bases between them.

This clone was detected a few times. Here the CDR3 reads CASSSVRGEQFF. The CDR3, as DNA: TGTGCCAGCAGTTCCGTTCGCGGTGAGCAGTTCTTC. The chain recombines TRBV6-5 with TRBJ2-1; no definite D call. The V end lost 4 bases, the J end lost 9 bases, and 10 bases lay between the germline ends. Germline CDR1 is MNHEY and CDR2 is SVGAGI. The CDR3 loop spans 12 amino acids.